These T cell receptor beta chains were read from a single sample in a study of CD8 T cells in ankylosing spondylitis. MiXCR was run by TCRdb on the 5' RACE reads, yielding one entry per CDR3 protein. The table includes some 240,000 distinct CDR3 sequences, roughly 8.6% detected once. Sequenced sample: blood, either unsorted or a sorted T cell fraction (not recorded which). These receptors came from a male donor with ankylosing spondylitis or in good health (not recorded which). CDR3s include the opening cysteine and the closing phenylalanine or tryptophan. Each record gives: J gene, V gene, CDR3 protein.

J: TRBJ1-2; V: TRBV19; CDR3: CASTRDRGLYGYTF
J: TRBJ2-2; V: TRBV10-3; CDR3: CAISERTGGTGELFF
J: TRBJ1-1; V: TRBV7-2; CDR3: CASALPGQTTFF
J: TRBJ2-2; V: TRBV5-1; CDR3: CASSPAGQGDTGELFF
J: TRBJ2-4; V: TRBV20-1; CDR3: CSADRAPKNIQYF
J: TRBJ2-1; V: TRBV20-1; CDR3: CSAQSRGGGVYNEQFF
J: TRBJ2-7; V: TRBV6-1; CDR3: CASSGRYRGPKSYEQYF
J: TRBJ2-7; V: TRBV12-3/TRBV12-4; CDR3: CASRSQDSYEQYF
J: TRBJ2-7; V: TRBV3-1; CDR3: CASSQAAARSSYEQYF
J: TRBJ1-5; V: TRBV20-1; CDR3: CSARIDRGMDQPQHF
J: TRBJ2-3; V: TRBV6-1; CDR3: CASSRTNTDTQYF